This entry lists 29 T cell receptor beta chains sequenced from one sample in a study of T cell clonality in common variable immunodeficiency. TCRdb's table, derived via immunoSEQ multiplex PCR, lists solely in-frame clones and lacks some. In total the sample includes tens of thousands of clones, none of them seen once. Sequencing was done on a sample of peripheral blood mononuclear cells. These receptors were taken from a person aged 18-70 years in good health.

This clone was counted at least ten times. The CDR3 DNA, read in part, is TGTGCCAGCAGTAACTACTATGGC. Translating it yields CASSNYYG. The whole CDR3 is CASSNYYGYTF. This chain links TRBV12-3 or TRBV12-4 with TRBJ1-2; D gene uncertain. With the read ending 3 residues before the CDR3 end, the germline J gene is used to fill in that end. This CDR3 spans 11 amino acids. V was trimmed by 5 bases and J by 3 bases, leaving 4 bases between them.

This clone was seen many times. The CDR3 is cut off 3 residues early in the read; its end comes from the germline J gene. The chain couples TRBV28 to TRBJ2-7; D uncertain. This CDR3 has 12 residues. The germline V gene has CDR1 MDHEN and CDR2 SYDVKM. V was trimmed by 2 bases and J by 4 bases, leaving 6 bases between them. The CDR3 sequence is CASSLIPYEQYF. The CDR3 DNA, read in part, is TGTGCCAGCAGTTTAATTCCGTACGAG.

There are many counts of this clone. The sequenced fragment ends 3 residues before the CDR3 boundary, so the rest is inferred from the germline J gene. J is TRBJ1-2 and V is TRBV7-9, with TRBD1 matching over 7 bases. Germline V gene data show CDR1 as SEHNR and CDR2 as FQNEAQ (reference sequence). The CDR3 length is 14 residues. J gave up 0 bases and V 5 bases, and 3 bases lay outside the gene matches. Partial CDR3 DNA: TGTGCCAGCAGCCATACAGGGGCTAACTATGGC. It is translated as CASSHTGANYG. The CDR3 reads in full as CASSHTGANYGYTF.

This clone has a count of ten or more. From the germline J gene comes the end of the CDR3, since the read stops 3 residues before it. The V call is TRBV30, the J call TRBJ1-5; the D is unclear. The CDR3 runs 13 residues. Trimming cost V 2 bases and J 4 bases, with 9 bases left between them. The germline V gene has CDR1 GTSNPN and CDR2 SVGIG (reference sequence). The part of the CDR3 DNA that was read is TGTGCCTGGAGTCGGGGTTTAAATCAGCCC. This translates into CAWSRGLNQP. The full-length CDR3 reads as CAWSRGLNQPQHF.

At least ten counts were recorded for this clone. The CDR3 protein is CASSFTGSSGYTF. The CDR3 bases that were read are TGTGCCAGCAGCTTTACAGGGTCTTCGGGC. V is TRBV7-3 and J is TRBJ1-2, with D possibly TRBD1 on 6 matching bases. Sequencing ends 3 residues short of the CDR3 end; the germline J gene provides the rest. CDR3 size: 13 residues. Per germline, CDR1 SGHTA and CDR2 FQGTGA.

This clone occurred many times. The read is 3 residues too short to cover the CDR3 end, so that end is filled in from the germline J gene. J is TRBJ1-6 and V is TRBV30; 10 bases align to TRBD1. This CDR3 contains 15 residues. From germline, CDR1 is GTSNPN and CDR2 SVGIG (reference sequence). The V segment lost 6 bases and the J segment 2 bases; nucleotides outside the gene matches: 4. Here the CDR3 reads CACKGQGTYNSPLHF. CDR3 DNA (partial): TGTGCCTGCAAGGGACAGGGGACCTATAATTCACCC.

There are many counts of this clone. One end of the junction does not line up with germline, which may come from a read error. The CDR3 loop is CTSSLYGAKNTEAFF. The DNA read from the CDR3 is TGTACCAGCAGCTTGTATGGGGCGAAGAACACTGAA. The V gene is TRBV5-4, the J gene TRBJ1-1; TRBD1 is a possible D gene (5 bases). The read comes to an end 3 residues before the CDR3 does, leaving the germline J gene to fill in the end. Germline V CDR1 and CDR2: SGHNT, YYREEE (reference sequence). CDR3 length: 15 residues.

At least ten counts were recorded for this clone. The CDR3 is cut off 3 residues early in the read; its end comes from the germline J gene. This sequence joins TRBV14 and TRBJ2-7; tentative D call: TRBD2 (6 bases). Trimming took off 8 bases at V and 5 bases at J, with 22 bases between the two ends. Germline V gene sequence: CDR1 SGHDN, CDR2 FVKESK. CDR3 length: 15 amino acids. The CDR3 region is CASSGRGKGANEQYF. The sequenced CDR3 bases are TGTGCCAGCTCCGGTCGGGGGAAGGGAGCCAACGAG.

The table lists this clone with many counts. The read comes to an end 3 residues before the CDR3 does, leaving the germline J gene to fill in the end. The J gene is TRBJ1-1, the V gene TRBV5-1, with 8 bases that match TRBD1. Germline CDR1 and CDR2: SGHRS and YFSETQ. The CDR3 consists of 15 residues. The ends lost 1 base at V and 3 bases at J; junction bases unmatched: 5. The CDR3 sequence is CASSLRVDRDTEAFF. The DNA read from the CDR3 is TGCGCCAGCAGCTTGAGAGTGGACAGGGACACTGAA.

This clone was seen repeatedly, ten times or more. The missing CDR3 end, 3 residues past where the read stops, is filled in from the germline J gene. V usage is TRBV7-2 and J usage is TRBJ1-3; D may be TRBD1 (5 bases). Per germline, CDR1 SGHTA and CDR2 FQGNSA. CDR3 length: 14 amino acids. The V and J ends lost 9 bases and 4 bases respectively, with 16 bases between them. The CDR3: CASRSQGSGNTIYF. CDR3 DNA, as far as it was read: TGTGCCAGTAGGTCCCAGGGATCAGGAAACACC.

This clone appeared many times. The read is 3 residues too short to cover the CDR3 end, so that end is filled in from the germline J gene. Different DNA sequences within this sample yield the same CDR3. The rearrangement joins TRBV6-2 or TRBV6-3 to TRBJ2-3; 7 positions match TRBD2. Per germline, CDR1 MNHEY and CDR2 SVGEGT. This CDR3 is built from 15 residues. V shed 3 bases, J shed 1 base, and the junction held 4 bases outside the gene matches. The CDR3 sequence: CASSYSGGGTDTQYF. The CDR3 DNA, read in part, is TGTGCCAGCAGTTATTCGGGGGGAGGCACAGATACG.

Many counts were recorded for this clone. The read stops 3 residues short of the end of the CDR3; the missing end is completed from the germline J gene. V is TRBV19 and J is TRBJ2-2; possibly TRBD2 for D (6 bases). CDR1 is LNHDA, CDR2 SQIVND, per germline (reference sequence). The CDR3 is made up of 16 amino acids. Trimming stripped 5 bases from V and 2 bases from J, with 15 bases between. The CDR3 DNA, read in part, is TGTGCCAGTAGTTCTCCCGTAGGGACTAACACCGGGGAG. Its protein is CASSSPVGTNTGE. The entire CDR3 reads CASSSPVGTNTGELFF. Looking up the rest from reference TRBV19 and TRBJ2-2 gives the full variable domain: DGGITQSPKYLFRKEGQNVTLSCEQNLNHDAMYWYRQDPGQGLRLIYYSQIVNDFQKGDIAEGYSVSREKKESFPLTVTSAQKNPTAFYLCASSSPVGTNTGELFFGEGSRLTVL.

CDR3 sequence: CASSLNTYEQYF. Partial CDR3 DNA: TGTGCCAGCAGCTTAAACACCTACGAG. V is TRBV7-9 and J is TRBJ2-7; D ambiguous. The read ends 3 residues before the CDR3 terminus; that terminus is restored from the germline J gene. Trimming shortened V by 2 bases and J by 2 bases, and 4 bases separated the two germline ends. The CDR3 covers 12 residues. Germline CDR1 reads SEHNR; CDR2 reads FQNEAQ (reference sequence). Full variable domain (missing parts from reference TRBV7-9 and TRBJ2-7): DTGVSQNPRHKITKRGQNVTFRCDPISEHNRLYWYRQTLGQGPEFLTYFQNEAQLEKSRLLSDRFSAERPKGSFSTLEIQRTEQGDSAMYLCASSLNTYEQYFGPGTRLTVT.

This clone was picked up a small number of times. This may arise from a read error, as a much more abundant clone is one base away. The sequence runs out 3 residues before the end of the CDR3; the remainder is reconstructed from the germline J gene. The chain is built from TRBV5-1 and TRBJ2-2, with 8 bases aligning to TRBD1. Germline values: CDR1 SGHRS, CDR2 YFSETQ. This CDR3 region has 17 residues. CDR3 loop: CASSRDGLRQGSSPLFF. Incomplete CDR3 DNA: TGCGCCAGCAGCCGGGACGGACTGAGACAGGGGAGTTCACCG.

This clone was counted only a few times. The read is 3 residues too short to cover the CDR3 end, so that end is filled in from the germline J gene. The chain links TRBV5-1 to TRBJ2-5, with 8 nucleotides matching TRBD2. The V gene's germline CDR1 is SGHRS and CDR2 YFSETQ. This CDR3 has 14 residues. V lost 4 bases, J lost 5 bases, and 7 bases stayed unmatched. The CDR3 here is CASSQKAGEETQYF. The part of the CDR3 DNA that was read is TGCGCCAGCAGCCAAAAAGCGGGAGAGGAGACC.

This clone has at least ten counts. The sequenced fragment ends 3 residues before the CDR3 boundary, so the rest is inferred from the germline J gene. V gene TRBV5-4 combines with J gene TRBJ1-2; D is ambiguous. V was shortened by 0 bases and J by 0 bases, with 6 bases between the two germline ends. The germline V gene has CDR1 SGHNT and CDR2 YYREEE (reference sequence). This CDR3 contains 14 residues. The CDR3 sequence is CASSLDLANYGYTF. CDR3 DNA (partial): TGTGCCAGCAGCTTGGATCTAGCTAACTATGGC.

This clone was picked up many times. Sequencing ends 3 residues short of the CDR3 end; the germline J gene provides the rest. The gene calls are TRBV27 and TRBJ2-5; TRBD1 aligns across 9 bases. This CDR3 has 13 amino acids. The germline CDR1 and CDR2 sequences are MNHEY and SMNVEV (reference sequence). V was pared by 7 bases and J by 6 bases, with 6 bases of the junction left unmatched. The DNA read from the CDR3 is TGTGCCAGCAAGGGACAGGGAGGCCAGACC. Its protein product is CASKGQGGQT. The whole CDR3 region reads CASKGQGGQTQYF.

This clone was counted many times. The read ends 3 residues shy of where the CDR3 ends; the end is completed using the germline J gene. The V gene is TRBV7-9, the J gene TRBJ1-4; 9 bases agree with TRBD1. J was trimmed by 4 bases and V by 3 bases; bases with no gene match: 3. This CDR3 is 15 amino acids long. Germline V gene data show CDR1 as SEHNR and CDR2 as FQNEAQ (reference sequence). The CDR3 DNA, read in part, is TGTGCCAGCAGCTTGTTGACAGGGGGTAATGAAAAA. Translation: CASSLLTGGNEK. The full-length CDR3 reads as CASSLLTGGNEKLFF.

This clone was picked up many times. The read ends 3 residues shy of where the CDR3 ends; the end is completed using the germline J gene. The genes are TRBV13 and TRBJ2-1; 10 nucleotides match TRBD2. The length of the CDR3 is 15 residues. From germline, CDR1 is PRHDT and CDR2 FYEKMQ (reference sequence). J lost 9 bases, V lost 5 bases, and 10 bases had no gene match. CDR3 DNA (partial): TGTGCCAGCAGCAACCTCGGGACTAGCGCCACTGAG. Protein: CASSNLGTSATE. The complete CDR3 reads CASSNLGTSATEQFF.

This clone was picked up many times. The covered CDR3 bases are TGTGCCACTGCGACAGGGGGTTTCGGAAAA. Amino acid sequence: CATATGGFGK. The whole CDR3 reads CATATGGFGKLFF. The V gene is TRBV24-1, the J gene TRBJ1-4, with 9 nucleotides matching TRBD1. Read sequence stops 3 residues before the CDR3 end, and the germline J gene provides the missing end. Losses at the gene ends were 10 bases for V and 10 bases for J; bases not matched to a gene: 9. The CDR3 length is 13 residues. Per the germline V gene, CDR1 is KGHDR and CDR2 is SFDVKD.

This clone was observed many times. The read ends 3 residues early relative to the CDR3; the germline J gene fills the gap. The V call is TRBV5-6, the J call TRBJ2-7; no clear D gene. This CDR3 has 14 residues. Germline loops: CDR1 SGHDT, CDR2 YYEEEE. V lost 2 bases to trimming and J lost 0 bases, with 9 bases between them. The CDR3 here is CASSLLMPSYEQYF. The covered CDR3 bases are TGTGCCAGCAGCTTACTGATGCCCTCCTACGAG.

This clone was recorded many times. The CDR3 end lies 3 residues beyond the end of the read and is filled in from the germline J gene. The rearrangement uses TRBV7-7 and TRBJ2-1, with 15 bases lining up with TRBD2. With V trimmed by 5 bases and J by 6 bases, 2 bases remained unmatched. CDR1 is SSHAT and CDR2 is FNYEAQ in the germline V gene (reference sequence). CDR3 length: 15 amino acids. CDR3 in amino acids: CASSPGLAGGNEQFF. CDR3 bases read: TGTGCCAGCAGCCCGGGACTAGCGGGAGGCAATGAG.

This clone has only a few counts. The read finishes 3 residues shy of the CDR3 end, and the germline J gene is used to complete it. The V and J genes are TRBV10-2 and TRBJ1-5, with D possibly TRBD1 on 5 matching bases. Germline values: CDR1 WSHSY, CDR2 SAAADI. The CDR3 is 13 residues long. V lost 8 bases to trimming and J lost 1 base, with 9 bases between them. The CDR3 spells CASQGLSNQPQHF. The sequenced part of the CDR3 DNA is TGCGCCAGCCAGGGTTTGAGCAATCAGCCC.

This clone was seen at least ten times. The sequence runs out 3 residues before the end of the CDR3; the remainder is reconstructed from the germline J gene. The J gene is TRBJ1-4, the V gene TRBV12-3 or TRBV12-4; no firm D call. There are 14 residues in the CDR3. V was pared by 1 base and J by 8 bases, with 11 bases between. The CDR3 sequence is CASSLDTPGEKLFF. CDR3 DNA (partial): TGTGCCAGCAGTTTAGACACCCCGGGGGAAAAA.

In its sample, this clone was seen many times. The read ends 3 residues before the CDR3 terminus; that terminus is restored from the germline J gene. The V and J genes are TRBV5-4 and TRBJ1-1; a weak D match, TRBD1 (5 bases). The V gene's germline CDR1 is SGHNT and CDR2 YYREEE (reference sequence). The length of the CDR3 is 13 residues. V shed 4 bases and J shed 1 base, with 8 bases lying between them. Partial CDR3 DNA: TGTGCCAGCAGCACAACAGGGAACACTGAA. It specifies CASSTTGNTE. The entire CDR3 sequence reads CASSTTGNTEAFF.

This clone was counted ten times or more. Sequencing ends 3 residues short of the CDR3 end; the germline J gene provides the rest. The J gene is TRBJ2-5, the V gene TRBV20-1; weak D call: TRBD2 (6 bases). CDR3 length equals 14 residues. Germline values: CDR1 DFQATT, CDR2 SNEGSKA (reference sequence). Trimming left V 6 bases short and J 5 bases short, with 19 bases between. The CDR3 spells CSATGGGAGETQYF. The CDR3 DNA, read in part, is TGCAGTGCCACGGGCGGTGGTGCGGGGGAGACC.

This clone was picked up many times. The read terminates 3 residues ahead of where the CDR3 ends, so the germline J gene completes it. The chain links TRBV30 to TRBJ1-1; D gene unclear. Trimming pared 1 base from V and 5 bases from J, leaving 11 bases between. The germline V gene has CDR1 GTSNPN and CDR2 SVGIG (reference sequence). The CDR3 sequence is 13 residues long. The part of the CDR3 DNA that was read is TGTGCCTGGAGTGAAGAGGGTTGGACTGAA. This gives the protein CAWSEEGWTE. The entire CDR3 reads CAWSEEGWTEAFF.

Ten or more counts support this clone. The CDR3 reads CASSLGPTLMNTEAFF. The covered CDR3 bases are TGTGCCAGCAGCTTAGGCCCTACTCTCATGAACACTGAA. V gene TRBV13 combines with J gene TRBJ1-1; no clear D gene. Read coverage stops 3 residues before the CDR3 terminus; the germline J gene supplies the remainder. The CDR3 has 16 residues. CDR1 and CDR2 (germline): PRHDT, FYEKMQ (reference sequence). V was shortened by 0 bases and J by 0 bases, with 11 bases between the two germline ends.

This clone has ten or more counts. The DNA ends 3 residues before the CDR3 does, and the rest of the CDR3 is filled in from the germline J gene. The chain uses TRBV5-1 and TRBJ1-1; possible D gene TRBD1, 5 bases. Per the germline V gene, CDR1 is SGHRS and CDR2 is YFSETQ. The V end was cut by 1 base, the J end by 5 bases, with 9 bases between. The CDR3 totals 13 residues. Incomplete CDR3 DNA: TGCGCCAGCAGCTTGCCGGGGGTTACTGAA. It is translated as CASSLPGVTE. The CDR3 in its entirety is CASSLPGVTEAFF.